This T cell receptor beta chain was sequenced during a study of monozygotic twins with inflammatory bowel disease (dated by TCRdb to the late 2010s). Concerning the study at large: The full study comprised approximately 28 monozygotic twin pairs: nine German pairs (four IBD-concordant, five IBD-discordant) and 19 IBD-discordant Danish pairs. The search for disease-associated traits relied mainly on comparing IBD patients with their genetically identical healthy co-twins within discordant pairs. Each individual had, on average, about 151 000 unique TCRalpha sequences and 181 000 unique TCRbeta sequences available for analysis.

Study-wide findings and limitations: No single strong signal or clonotype linked to IBD turned up in the results, so the idea that one exists was not supported. Fewer clonotypes were shared with other individuals by IBD patients than by healthy twins, most markedly in patients showing signs of disease activity. Concordant and discordant twins showed no difference in repertoire similarity, possibly because of limited statistical power. The analysis was unable to tell different T cell subtypes apart. TCRbeta repertoire diversity, by inverse Simpson index, was decreased in IBD patients compared with their healthy co-twins. Because patients received different immunosuppressive treatments, the repertoires may have picked up extra background noise and variability between individuals.

About this clonotype itself: Its antigen has not been determined.

Libraries came from 5' RACE. The input for every TCR library was around 4,000 ng of total RNA. For each sample, cDNA was synthesized in eight separate reactions using SMARTScribe reverse transcriptase. During cDNA synthesis, template switching introduced unique molecular identifiers that contained a 6-nucleotide sample barcode. Two nested PCRs of around 15 and 10 cycles amplified the TCRalpha and TCRbeta cDNA, and bead purification followed each PCR. Before amplification, cDNA was treated with uracil DNA-glycosylase and purified using the QIAquick PCR purification kit. In the second PCR, Illumina TruSeq-compatible adapters and sample-specific barcodes were added. TapeStation and Qubit were used to check library quality and concentration, and roughly 5.5 ng of each library was pooled. Sequencing of pooled libraries was carried out on an Illumina HiSeq2500 single-index Rapid Run using 2 x 100 bp reads and custom sequencing primers. In the original analysis: MiGEC version 1.2.6 was used for UMI-based consensus assembly to correct PCR and sequencing errors. V(D)J alignment, clonotype assembly and CDR3 extraction were performed with MiXCR version 2.1.1. Gene usage, clonotype sharing and MAIT/NKT TCR abundance were normalised by analysing the top 1000, 10 000 and 20 000 clonotypes per sample. Diversity was computed as the inverse Simpson index with the vegan R package after downsampling to 27 000 UMIs. Paired Mann-Whitney U tests were applied to discordant twin pairs, and Benjamini-Hochberg correction was used for multiple testing. The reads were reprocessed in TCRdb, with one entry per CDR3 protein sequence and no accompanying DNA. These V and J calls rely on TCRdb rather than the paper's analysis. The sample table records approximately 420,000 distinct CDR3 sequences. The top ten constitute 2.4% of the sample.

From each donor, a roughly 2.5 ml peripheral blood sample was drawn into PAXgene tubes and stored at -80 degrees C. Total RNA was isolated from whole blood with the PAXgene blood miRNA kit on an automated QIAcube, without T cell sorting. Deep TCRalpha and TCRbeta repertoire profiling with unique molecular barcoding was performed on peripheral blood of monozygotic twin pairs concordant or discordant for inflammatory bowel disease. Smoking habits were recorded for all twin pairs, and each individual was classified as a current, former or never smoker. The sample consisted of blood. The sequence came from a human donor with ulcerative colitis or Crohn's disease, or a healthy co-twin of an affected twin (not recorded which).

The CDR3 protein: CSARALKNSGNTGELFF. Recombination connected TRBV20-1 to TRBJ2-2; TCRdb's assignment of TRBD2 cannot be checked, as there is no DNA. Its CDR3 holds 17 amino acids, cysteine through phenylalanine. DNA is not recorded here. According to the germline V gene (reference sequence), CDR1 reads DFQATT and CDR2 reads SNEGSKA.